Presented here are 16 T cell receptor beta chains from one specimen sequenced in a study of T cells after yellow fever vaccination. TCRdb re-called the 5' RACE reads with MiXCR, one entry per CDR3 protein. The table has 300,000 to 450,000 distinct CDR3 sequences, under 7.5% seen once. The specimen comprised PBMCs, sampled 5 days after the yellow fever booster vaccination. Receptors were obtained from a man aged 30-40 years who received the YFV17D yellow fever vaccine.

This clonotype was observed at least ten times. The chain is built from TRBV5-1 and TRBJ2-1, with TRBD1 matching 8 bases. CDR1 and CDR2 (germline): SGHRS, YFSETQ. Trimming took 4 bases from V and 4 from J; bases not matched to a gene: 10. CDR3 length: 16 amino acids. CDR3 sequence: CASSARTGTGYNEQFF. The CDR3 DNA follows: TGCGCCAGCAGCGCGCGTACCGGGACAGGATACAATGAGCAGTTCTTC.

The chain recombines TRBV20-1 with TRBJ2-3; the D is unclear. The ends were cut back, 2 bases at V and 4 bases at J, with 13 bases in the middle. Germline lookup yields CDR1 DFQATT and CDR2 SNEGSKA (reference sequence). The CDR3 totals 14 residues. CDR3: CSARWIVGSDTQYF. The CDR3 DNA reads TGCAGTGCTAGATGGATCGTGGGGTCAGATACGCAGTATTTT.

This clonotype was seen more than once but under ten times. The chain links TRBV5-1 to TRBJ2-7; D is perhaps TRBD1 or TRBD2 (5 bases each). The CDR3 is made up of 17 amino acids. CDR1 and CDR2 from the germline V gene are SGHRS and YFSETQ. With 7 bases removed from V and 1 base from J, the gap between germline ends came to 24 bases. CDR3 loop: CASRPPPRGPKSYEQYF. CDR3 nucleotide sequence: TGCGCCAGCCGGCCCCCCCCTAGGGGACCTAAATCCTACGAGCAGTACTTC.

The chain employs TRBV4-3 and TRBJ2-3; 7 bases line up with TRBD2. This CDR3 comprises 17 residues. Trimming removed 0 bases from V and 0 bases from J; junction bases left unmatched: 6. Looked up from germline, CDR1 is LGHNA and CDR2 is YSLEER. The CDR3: CASSQDWGRASTDTQYF. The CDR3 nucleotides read TGCGCCAGCAGCCAAGATTGGGGGAGGGCCAGCACAGATACGCAGTATTTT.

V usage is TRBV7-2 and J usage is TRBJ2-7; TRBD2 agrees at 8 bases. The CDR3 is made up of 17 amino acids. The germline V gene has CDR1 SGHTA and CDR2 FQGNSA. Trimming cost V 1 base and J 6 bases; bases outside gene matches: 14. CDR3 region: CASSLVGRGDGGFEQYF. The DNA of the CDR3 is TGTGCCAGCAGCTTAGTAGGGCGGGGGGATGGAGGGTTCGAGCAGTACTTC.

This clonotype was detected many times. DNA for the CDR3: TGCGCCAGCAGCTTAGTTTCCCTAGCGGGTAACAACAATGAGCAGTTCTTC. Amino acids: CASSLVSLAGNNNEQFF. The chain links TRBV4-1 to TRBJ2-1; 8 bases line up with TRBD2. V lost 5 bases to trimming and J lost 5 bases; unmatched junction nucleotides: 14. The CDR3 contains 17 residues. Germline CDR1 is MGHRA and CDR2 is YSYEKL.

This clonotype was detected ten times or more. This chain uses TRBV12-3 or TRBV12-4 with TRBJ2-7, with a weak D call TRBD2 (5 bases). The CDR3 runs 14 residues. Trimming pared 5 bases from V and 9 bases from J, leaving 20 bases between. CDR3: CASSRTASAGLQYF. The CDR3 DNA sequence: TGTGCCAGCAGTCGGACTGCCTCGGCTGGTTTGCAGTACTTC.

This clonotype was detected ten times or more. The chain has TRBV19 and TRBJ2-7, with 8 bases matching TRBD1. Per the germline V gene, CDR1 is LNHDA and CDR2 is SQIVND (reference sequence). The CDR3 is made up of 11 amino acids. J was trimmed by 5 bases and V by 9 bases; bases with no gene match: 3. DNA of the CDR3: TGTGCCAGCCGGACAGGGAACGAGCAGTACTTC. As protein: CASRTGNEQYF.

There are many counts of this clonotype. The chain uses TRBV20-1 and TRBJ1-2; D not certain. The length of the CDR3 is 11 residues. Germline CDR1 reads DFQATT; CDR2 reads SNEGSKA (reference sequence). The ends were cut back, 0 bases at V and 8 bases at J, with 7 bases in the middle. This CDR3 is CSAREAEGYTF. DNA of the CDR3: TGCAGTGCTAGAGAGGCGGAGGGCTACACCTTC.

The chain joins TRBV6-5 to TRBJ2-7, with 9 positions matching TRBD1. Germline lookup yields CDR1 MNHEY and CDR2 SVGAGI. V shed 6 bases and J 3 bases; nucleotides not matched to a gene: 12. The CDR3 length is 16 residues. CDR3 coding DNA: TGTGCCAGCAGCCCCGACCTCCGGGACAGGGTCTACGAGCAGTACTTC. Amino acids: CASSPDLRDRVYEQYF.

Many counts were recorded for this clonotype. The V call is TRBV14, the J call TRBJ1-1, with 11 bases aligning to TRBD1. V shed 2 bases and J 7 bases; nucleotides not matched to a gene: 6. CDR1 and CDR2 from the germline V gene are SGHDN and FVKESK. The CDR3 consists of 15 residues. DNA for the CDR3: TGTGCCAGCAGCCAAAGAAAAGGGACAGGGGGTGAAGCTTTCTTT. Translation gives CASSQRKGTGGEAFF.

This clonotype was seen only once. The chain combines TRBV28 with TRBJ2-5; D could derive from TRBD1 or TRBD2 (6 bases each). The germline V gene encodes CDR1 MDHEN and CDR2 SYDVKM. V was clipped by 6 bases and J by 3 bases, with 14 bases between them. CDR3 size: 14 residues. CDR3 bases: TGTGCCAGCAGGGGGGGACACCTAAAAGAGACCCAGTACTTC. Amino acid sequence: CASRGGHLKETQYF.

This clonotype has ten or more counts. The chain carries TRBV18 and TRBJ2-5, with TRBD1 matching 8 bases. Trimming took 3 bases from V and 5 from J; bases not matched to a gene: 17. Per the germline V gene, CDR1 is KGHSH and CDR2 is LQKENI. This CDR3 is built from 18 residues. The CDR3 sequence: CASSPAGQAIRGSETQYF. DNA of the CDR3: TGTGCCAGCTCACCCGCGGGACAGGCCATCCGGGGTAGCGAGACCCAGTACTTC.

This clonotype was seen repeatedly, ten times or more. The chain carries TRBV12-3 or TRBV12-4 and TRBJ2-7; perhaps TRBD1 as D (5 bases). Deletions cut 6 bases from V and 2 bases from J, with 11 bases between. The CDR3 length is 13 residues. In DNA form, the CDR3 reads TGTGCCAGCAGACATTCAGGGACCTACGAGCAGTACTTC. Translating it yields CASRHSGTYEQYF.

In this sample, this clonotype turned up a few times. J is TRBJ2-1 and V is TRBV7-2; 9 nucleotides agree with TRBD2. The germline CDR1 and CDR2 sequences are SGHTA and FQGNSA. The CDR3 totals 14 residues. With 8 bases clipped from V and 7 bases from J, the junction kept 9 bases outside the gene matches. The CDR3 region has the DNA TGTGCCAGCGGACCGGGACTAGCAACAAATGAGCAGTTCTTC. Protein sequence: CASGPGLATNEQFF.

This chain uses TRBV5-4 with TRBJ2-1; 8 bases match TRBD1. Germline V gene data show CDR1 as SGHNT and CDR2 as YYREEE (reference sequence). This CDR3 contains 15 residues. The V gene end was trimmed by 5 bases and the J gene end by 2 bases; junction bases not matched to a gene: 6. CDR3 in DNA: TGTGCCAGCAGTTCCGGACAGGGACCCTACAATGAGCAGTTCTTC. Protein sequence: CASSSGQGPYNEQFF.